This T cell receptor (beta chain) stems from a study of CD8+CD57+ T cells in acquired aplastic anemia. This clonotype was recorded many times. The CDR3 covers 14 residues. CDR1 is SNHLY and CDR2 is FYNNEI in the germline V gene. The ends were cut back, 3 bases at V and 0 bases at J, with 6 bases in the middle. Profiling that covered TCR beta VDJ and CDR3 relied on genomic DNA as its template. TCRdb reanalysed the reads using MiXCR and keeps one entry per CDR3 protein. The data show about 70,000 distinct CDR3 sequences, around half seen once. The sequenced material came from sorted CD4+, CD8+, or CD8+CD57+ T cells (not recorded which) from PBMCs. This rearrangement joins TRBV2 to TRBJ1-5; D unresolved. This receptor was taken from a human donor in good health, serving as a control. The CDR3 nucleotides are TGTGCCAGCAGTGAGTCGTATAGCAATCAGCCCCAGCATTTT. This translates into CASSESYSNQPQHF.